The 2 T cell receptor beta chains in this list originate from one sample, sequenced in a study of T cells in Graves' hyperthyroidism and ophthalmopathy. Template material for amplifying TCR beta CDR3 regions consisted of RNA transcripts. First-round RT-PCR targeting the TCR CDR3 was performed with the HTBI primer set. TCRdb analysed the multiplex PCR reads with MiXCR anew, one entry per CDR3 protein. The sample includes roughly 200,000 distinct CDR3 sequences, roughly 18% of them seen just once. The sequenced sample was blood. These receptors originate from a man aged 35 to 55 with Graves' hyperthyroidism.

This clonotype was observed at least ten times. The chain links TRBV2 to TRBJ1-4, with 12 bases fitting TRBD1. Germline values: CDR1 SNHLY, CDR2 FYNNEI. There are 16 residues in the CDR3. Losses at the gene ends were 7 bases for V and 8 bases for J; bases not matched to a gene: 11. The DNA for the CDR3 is TGTGCCAGCACTTTAATGGGACAGGGGGCTGGCGAAAAACTGTTTTTT. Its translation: CASTLMGQGAGEKLFF. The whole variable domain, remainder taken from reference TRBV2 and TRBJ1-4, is EPEVTQTPSHQVTQMGQEVILRCVPISNHLYFYWYRQILGQKVEFLVSFYNNEISEKSEIFDDQFSVERPDGSNFTLKIRSTKLEDSAMYFCASTLMGQGAGEKLFFGSGTQLSVL.

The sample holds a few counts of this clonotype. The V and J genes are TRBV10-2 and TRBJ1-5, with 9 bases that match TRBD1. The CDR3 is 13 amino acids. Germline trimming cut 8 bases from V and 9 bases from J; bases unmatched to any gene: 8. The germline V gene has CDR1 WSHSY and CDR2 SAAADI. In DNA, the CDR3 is TGCGCCAGCGCCAGGGGACAGGGTTTGCCCCAGCATTTT. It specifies CASARGQGLPQHF.